This TCR beta chain came from a study of siplizumab effects on memory and regulatory T cells. TCRdb's copy holds only in-frame clones and misses some; the assay was immunoSEQ multiplex PCR. The sample includes approximately 28,000 clones, approximately 80% of them seen just once. Trimming took off 2 bases at V and 0 bases at J, with 16 bases between the two ends. In germline, CDR1 is SQVTM, CDR2 ANQGSEA. The CDR3 loop spans 17 amino acids. This sequence originates from a human donor in good health. The specimen sequenced was memory CD4+ T cells sorted from blood. This chain joins TRBV29-1 and TRBJ1-4; a possible D gene is TRBD1 (5 bases). CDR3 in DNA: TGCAGCGTTGAAACGGCCCGGGGAGGGGCAACTAATGAAAAACTGTTTTTT. It encodes CSVETARGGATNEKLFF.